Given below is one TCR beta chain in context. This entry belongs to a study of blood T cell repertoires in COVID-19. About the study: PBMCs, B-cell-depleted T cells, or T cells provided the cDNA or gDNA that made up the material.

Germline V gene data show CDR1 as LGHNA and CDR2 as YNFKEQ. Trimming at V came to 1 base and at J to 7 bases, leaving 10 bases not matched to a gene. The CDR3 extends over 17 amino acids. In the original analysis: How many nucleated cells were present was estimated from reference gene primer amplification. The method was immunoSEQ multiplex PCR; TCRdb's version includes in-frame clones alone and lacks a portion of them. That table is the source of V, J and clone size, and D and trimming were worked out from the DNA. Of approximately 210,000 clones in the sample, about 88% were seen once. The chain carries TRBV4-2 and TRBJ2-2; 9 nucleotides align to TRBD1. The TCR sequence derives from a woman between 40 and 55 years old who had recovered from COVID-19. Sequenced input: peripheral blood. CDR3 amino acids: CASSQGLWTGDGGELFF. The DNA for the CDR3 is TGTGCCAGCAGCCAAGGACTTTGGACAGGGGACGGCGGGGAGCTGTTTTTT.